These T cell receptor beta chains were read from a single sample in a study of memory CD4+ T cells and cytomegalovirus serostatus. Sequencing was performed with immunoSEQ multiplex PCR; in TCRdb, only in-frame clones are kept and a portion is missing. The sample contains about 75,000 clones, approximately 78% of which appear only once. The sample comprised memory CD4+ T cells from blood. All receptors come from an adult in good health and CMV-seropositive. Each CDR3 is given with its conserved first and last residue. Each record gives: clone size, J gene, V gene, D gene, CDR3 DNA, CDR3 protein. D genes are given only for firm matches. A clone size is listed for some rows: how often the clone was seen (once, few, many), or a class if it is expanded.

size: -; J: TRBJ1-2; V: TRBV19; D: -; DNA: TGTGCCAGTAGCGGAGATGGGGAAGGGTACCCTCGCGGCTACACCTTC; CDR3: CASSGDGEGYPRGYTF
size: few; J: TRBJ1-3; V: TRBV9; D: -; DNA: TGTGCCAGCAGCCCAGATTGGACTGGAAACACCATATATTTT; CDR3: CASSPDWTGNTIYF
size: once; J: TRBJ1-4; V: TRBV5-5; D: -; DNA: TGTGCCAGCAGCATCACAGTGCTGGGTGAAAAACTGTTTTTT; CDR3: CASSITVLGEKLFF
size: -; J: TRBJ1-4; V: TRBV10-3; D: -; DNA: TGTGCCATCAGTCAAGGGACACCTGAAAAACTGTTTTTT; CDR3: CAISQGTPEKLFF
size: -; J: TRBJ1-5; V: TRBV7-9; D: -; DNA: TGTGCCAGCAGCTTAGAATCCGGGGCCCAGCATTTT; CDR3: CASSLESGAQHF
size: -; J: TRBJ2-3; V: TRBV7-2; D: -; DNA: TGTGCCAGCAGCGGGAGTGCTCAACAGGCTGGGCAGTATTTT; CDR3: CASSGSAQQAGQYF
size: -; J: TRBJ2-1; V: TRBV7-6; D: TRBD2; DNA: TGTGCCAGCAGCCAAGGGGCGGGAGAAGCCTACAATGAGCAGTTCTTC; CDR3: CASSQGAGEAYNEQFF
size: -; J: TRBJ2-1; V: TRBV5-4; D: -; DNA: TGTGCCAGCAGCTTGTCTCAGGCAAATGAGCAGTTCTTC; CDR3: CASSLSQANEQFF
size: -; J: TRBJ1-3; V: TRBV30; D: -; DNA: TGTGCCTGGAGCCTTCTACGGAGGGGAAACACCATATATTTT; CDR3: CAWSLLRRGNTIYF
size: -; J: TRBJ1-2; V: TRBV5-1; D: -; DNA: TGCGCCAGCAGCCCTACCACCGTGAACTATGGCTACACCTTC; CDR3: CASSPTTVNYGYTF
size: -; J: TRBJ1-1; V: TRBV18; D: -; DNA: TGTGCCAGCTCCCCTCGGTCTTTGGGGGGCACATTGGCCACTGAAGCTTTCTTT; CDR3: CASSPRSLGGTLATEAFF
size: -; J: TRBJ1-1; V: TRBV7-9; D: -; DNA: TGTGCCAGCAGCTTAGGGGTCCTAACCGGAGACACTGAAGCTTTCTTT; CDR3: CASSLGVLTGDTEAFF
size: few; J: TRBJ1-5; V: TRBV18; D: -; DNA: TGTGCCAGCTCACCACCTTCAGGATCCAATCAGCCCCAGCATTTT; CDR3: CASSPPSGSNQPQHF
size: -; J: TRBJ1-6; V: TRBV28; D: TRBD1; DNA: TGTGCCAGCACCCGGGACAGGGGCTTTTCACCCCTCCACTTT; CDR3: CASTRDRGFSPLHF
size: -; J: TRBJ1-2; V: TRBV6-1; D: -; DNA: TGTGCCAGCAGTGCCTTACGCTATGGCTACACCTTC; CDR3: CASSALRYGYTF
size: -; J: TRBJ1-6; V: TRBV6-1; D: -; DNA: TGTGCCAGCAGTGGCGATAATTCACCCCTCCACTTT; CDR3: CASSGDNSPLHF
size: -; J: TRBJ2-3; V: TRBV4-2; D: TRBD2; DNA: TGTGCCAGCAGCTCCGGACTAGCGGCAGATACGCAGTATTTT; CDR3: CASSSGLAADTQYF
size: once; J: TRBJ2-2; V: TRBV11-2; D: -; DNA: TGTGCCAGCAGCCGCGGCACCGGGGAGCTGTTTTTT; CDR3: CASSRGTGELFF
size: -; J: TRBJ2-2; V: TRBV18; D: -; DNA: TGTGCCAGCTCACGGGCAGGGAACACCGGGGAGCTGTTTTTT; CDR3: CASSRAGNTGELFF
size: -; J: TRBJ1-6; V: TRBV30; D: -; DNA: TGTGCCTGGACCCCGGGGTCTGGACCCAATTCACCCCTCCACTTT; CDR3: CAWTPGSGPNSPLHF
size: -; J: TRBJ1-2; V: TRBV9; D: TRBD1; DNA: TGTGCCAGCAGCCCCGGGACAGGTTACGGCTACACCTTC; CDR3: CASSPGTGYGYTF
size: -; J: TRBJ1-3; V: TRBV30; D: TRBD1; DNA: TGTGCCTGGTCCCGGGACAGGGTCTCTGGAAACACCATATATTTT; CDR3: CAWSRDRVSGNTIYF